The rows below give T cell receptor beta chains drawn from one sample of a study of Tregs in tolerant kidney transplant recipients. Sequencing was performed with immunoSEQ multiplex PCR; in TCRdb, only in-frame clones are kept and a portion is missing. This repertoire shows some 68,000 clones, around 84% found once; its top ten account for 3.5% to 5.5%. Specimen: CD4+ T cells from blood. Every receptor here comes from a human donor in good health. CDR3s include the opening cysteine and the closing phenylalanine or tryptophan. D genes are given only for firm matches. Expanded clones are given a class, and other clones once, few, many or no size at all.

>.|.|TRBV5-1|TRBJ2-3
CASSLPGTSGDTQYF
TGCGCCAGCAGCTTGCCGGGGACGTCGGGAGATACGCAGTATTTT
>TRBD1|.|TRBV10-3|TRBJ1-6
CAISPTGPGSPLHF
TGTGCCATCAGTCCGACAGGGCCGGGTTCACCCCTCCACTTT
>.|.|TRBV6-1|TRBJ2-1
CASSVPITRQFF
TGTGCCAGCAGTGTCCCGATTACGCGGCAGTTCTTC
>TRBD2|.|TRBV7-6|TRBJ2-7
CASSFLSTGLAYEQYF
TGTGCCAGCAGCTTCTTATCCACGGGACTAGCCTACGAGCAGTACTTC
>.|.|TRBV5-1|TRBJ2-7
CASSRSSRDGYEQYF
TGCGCCAGCAGCAGGAGCTCCAGGGACGGATACGAGCAGTACTTC
>TRBD1|.|TRBV30|TRBJ1-2
CAWDPGGLSPEFTF
TGTGCCTGGGATCCAGGGGGACTTTCTCCCGAGTTCACCTTC
>TRBD2|.|TRBV27|TRBJ2-7
CASSLSYLARGLADSYEQYF
TGTGCCAGCAGTTTATCGTATCTGGCTCGTGGACTAGCGGACTCCTACGAGCAGTACTTC
>.|.|TRBV6-5|TRBJ1-1
CASSYSRGTEAFF
TGTGCCAGCAGTTATTCCAGGGGAACTGAAGCTTTCTTT
>TRBD1|.|TRBV2|TRBJ1-1
CASSRDRGWGNTEAFF
TGTGCCAGTTCTAGGGACAGGGGATGGGGGAACACTGAAGCTTTCTTT
>TRBD1|.|TRBV7-2|TRBJ1-3
CASSLALGTVGNTIYF
TGTGCCAGCAGCTTAGCGCTCGGGACAGTGGGAAACACCATATATTTT
>TRBD2|.|TRBV12-5|TRBJ2-1
CASGASGESNEQFF
TGTGCTAGTGGCGCTAGCGGGGAGAGCAATGAGCAGTTCTTC
>TRBD2|.|TRBV11-3|TRBJ2-7
CASSLRSGNRYHYEQYF
TGTGCCAGCAGCCTACGAAGCGGGAATCGATACCATTACGAGCAGTACTTC
>TRBD1|.|TRBV5-4|TRBJ2-3
CASSRDRENTQYF
TGTGCCAGCAGCCGCGACAGGGAGAATACGCAGTATTTT
>.|.|TRBV16|TRBJ1-3
CASSQSPDSGNTIYF
TGTGCCAGCAGCCAATCACCAGACTCTGGAAACACCATATATTTT
>.|once|TRBV11-2|TRBJ2-7
CASSPHRADSAPNEQYF
TGTGCCAGCAGCCCCCATAGGGCCGACAGCGCCCCAAACGAGCAGTACTTC
>.|.|TRBV21-1|TRBJ2-7
CAGQGTGSYEQYF
TGTGCCGGACAGGGTACTGGCTCCTACGAGCAGTACTTC
>.|once|TRBV7-2|TRBJ2-1
CASSPPGSTYNEQFF
TGTGCCAGCAGCCCCCCGGGCTCCACCTACAATGAGCAGTTCTTC
>.|.|TRBV4-1|TRBJ1-6
CASSQSRDRRLYNSPLHF
TGCGCCAGCAGCCAATCAAGGGATCGGCGACTTTATAATTCACCCCTCCACTTT
>.|few|TRBV6-7|TRBJ2-1
CASRSLAGFYNEQFF
TGTGCCAGCAGGTCCCTGGCGGGGTTCTACAATGAGCAGTTCTTC
>.|.|TRBV6-6|TRBJ2-3
CASSPETQITDTQYF
TGTGCCAGCAGCCCCGAGACCCAGATAACAGATACGCAGTATTTT
>.|.|TRBV30|TRBJ1-5
CAWSVDSSNQPQHF
TGTGCCTGGAGTGTGGACTCTAGCAATCAGCCCCAGCATTTT
>TRBD2|few|TRBV7-9|TRBJ2-7
CASRPSGGAYEQYF
TGTGCCAGCCGCCCTAGCGGGGGGGCCTACGAGCAGTACTTC
>.|.|TRBV11-2|TRBJ2-5
CASSSDRYQETQYF
TGTGCCAGCAGCTCCGACAGATACCAAGAGACCCAGTACTTC
>TRBD1|once|TRBV7-9|TRBJ2-3
CASSPSTGGAQYF
TGTGCCAGCAGCCCCTCGACAGGGGGTGCGCAGTATTTT
>TRBD1|.|TRBV27|TRBJ1-1
CASSLGQGATEAFF
TGTGCCAGCAGTTTAGGACAGGGGGCCACTGAAGCTTTCTTT
>.|.|TRBV11-2|TRBJ2-4
CASSSHGDAKNIQYF
TGTGCCAGCAGCTCGCATGGGGACGCCAAAAACATTCAGTACTTC
>.|once|TRBV15|TRBJ2-7
CATSREGAGAYEQYF
TGTGCCACCAGCAGAGAGGGGGCGGGCGCCTACGAGCAGTACTTC
>TRBD1|.|TRBV7-8|TRBJ1-6
CASSPRDRALPLHF
TGTGCCAGCAGCCCCCGGGACAGGGCTCTACCCCTCCACTTT
>.|.|TRBV6-1|TRBJ2-3
CASSLSDTQYF
TGTGCCAGCAGCCTTTCAGATACGCAGTATTTT
>TRBD1|.|TRBV7-2|TRBJ1-1
CASSFSDRGGTEAFF
TGTGCCAGCAGCTTTTCGGACAGGGGAGGGACTGAAGCTTTCTTT
>.|.|TRBV18|TRBJ1-1
CASSGGWKTEAFF
TGTGCCAGCTCGGGGGGCTGGAAAACTGAAGCTTTCTTT
>TRBD2|.|TRBV9|TRBJ2-3
CASSVGSSGGTDTQYF
TGTGCCAGCAGCGTAGGGTCTAGCGGTGGGACAGATACGCAGTATTTT
>TRBD1|once|TRBV5-1|TRBJ1-1
CASSSGGESEAFF
TGCGCCAGCAGCTCAGGGGGTGAGTCTGAAGCTTTCTTT
>.|.|TRBV5-6|TRBJ2-5
CASSDGGPGETQYF
TGTGCCAGCAGCGACGGAGGACCAGGGGAGACCCAGTACTTC
>.|.|TRBV11-2|TRBJ2-6
CASRQGAGANVLTF
TGTGCCAGCAGACAGGGAGCTGGGGCCAACGTCCTGACTTTC
>.|.|TRBV5-1|TRBJ1-5
CASSLNPNQPQHF
TGCGCCAGCAGCTTAAACCCCAATCAGCCCCAGCATTTT
>.|.|TRBV9|TRBJ2-1
CASSVGSYNEQFF
TGTGCCAGCAGCGTAGGGTCTTACAATGAGCAGTTCTTC
>TRBD1|.|TRBV5-4|TRBJ1-2
CASSLREGAKVNYGYTF
TGTGCCAGCAGCTTGAGGGAGGGGGCTAAAGTTAACTATGGCTACACCTTC
>.|.|TRBV11-3|TRBJ1-1
CASSLQGLNTEAFF
TGTGCCAGCAGCTTACAGGGACTGAACACTGAAGCTTTCTTT
>.|.|TRBV5-1|TRBJ1-1
CASREGQVTEAFF
TGCGCCAGCAGAGAGGGCCAGGTAACTGAAGCTTTCTTT
>.|.|TRBV19|TRBJ1-4
CASSIPRKNEKLFF
TGTGCCAGTAGTATACCCAGGAAGAATGAAAAACTGTTTTTT
>TRBD2|medium-sized|TRBV28|TRBJ2-7
CASSPPGTSIYEQYF
TGTGCCAGCAGTCCCCCCGGGACTAGTATCTACGAGCAGTACTTC
>.|.|TRBV29-1|TRBJ2-3
CSVLQGTDTQYF
TGCAGCGTTCTACAGGGCACAGATACGCAGTATTTT
>.|.|TRBV7-2|TRBJ1-1
CASSSDGGSTEAFF
TGTGCCAGCAGCTCAGATGGGGGGAGCACTGAAGCTTTCTTT
>TRBD2|.|TRBV6-5|TRBJ2-3
CASSLAGGPTDTQYF
TGTGCCAGCAGTTTAGCGGGAGGGCCAACAGATACGCAGTATTTT